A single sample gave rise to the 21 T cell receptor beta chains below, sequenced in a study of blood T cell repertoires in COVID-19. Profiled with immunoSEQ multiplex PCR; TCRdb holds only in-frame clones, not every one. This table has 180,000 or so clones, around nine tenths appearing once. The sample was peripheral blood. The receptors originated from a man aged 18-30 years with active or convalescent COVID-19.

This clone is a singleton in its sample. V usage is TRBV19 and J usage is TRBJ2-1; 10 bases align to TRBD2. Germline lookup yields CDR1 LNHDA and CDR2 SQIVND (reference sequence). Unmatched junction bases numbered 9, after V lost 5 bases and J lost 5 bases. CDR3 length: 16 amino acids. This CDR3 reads CASSVMGLAQNNEQFF. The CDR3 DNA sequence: TGTGCCAGTAGTGTGATGGGACTAGCGCAGAACAATGAGCAGTTCTTC.

Here the CDR3 DNA reads TGCAGTGCCCACACAGGGGAAGCTTTCTTT. Amino acids: CSAHTGEAFF. The V gene is TRBV20-1, the J gene TRBJ1-1, with D tentatively TRBD1 (6 bases). The V and J ends lost 6 bases and 8 bases respectively, with 10 bases between them. CDR3 size: 10 residues. The V gene's germline CDR1 is DFQATT and CDR2 SNEGSKA (reference sequence).

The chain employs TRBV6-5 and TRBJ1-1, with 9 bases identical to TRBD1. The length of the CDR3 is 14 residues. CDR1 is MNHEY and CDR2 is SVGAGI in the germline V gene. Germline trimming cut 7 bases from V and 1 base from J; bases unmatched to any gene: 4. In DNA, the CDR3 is TGTGCCAGCACCGAGGGACAGGGGAACACTGAAGCTTTCTTT. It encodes CASTEGQGNTEAFF.

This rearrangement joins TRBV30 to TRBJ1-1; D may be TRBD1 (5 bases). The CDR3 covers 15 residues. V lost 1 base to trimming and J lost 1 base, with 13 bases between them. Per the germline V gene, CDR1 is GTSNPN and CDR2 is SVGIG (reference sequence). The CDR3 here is CAWSANRDWNTEAFF. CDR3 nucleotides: TGTGCCTGGAGTGCTAACCGGGACTGGAACACTGAAGCTTTCTTT.

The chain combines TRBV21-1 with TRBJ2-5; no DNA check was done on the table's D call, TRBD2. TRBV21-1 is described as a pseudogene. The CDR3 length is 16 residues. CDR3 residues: CASSKHVSGRPGTQYF. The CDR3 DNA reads TGTGCCAGCAGCAAACATGTTAGCGGGCGTCCCGGGACCCAGTACTTC.

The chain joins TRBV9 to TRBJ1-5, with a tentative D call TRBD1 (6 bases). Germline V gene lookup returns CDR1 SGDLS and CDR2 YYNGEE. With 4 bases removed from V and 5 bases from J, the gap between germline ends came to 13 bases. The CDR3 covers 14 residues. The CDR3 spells CASSPWDTDQPQHF. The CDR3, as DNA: TGTGCCAGCAGCCCGTGGGACACTGATCAGCCCCAGCATTTT.

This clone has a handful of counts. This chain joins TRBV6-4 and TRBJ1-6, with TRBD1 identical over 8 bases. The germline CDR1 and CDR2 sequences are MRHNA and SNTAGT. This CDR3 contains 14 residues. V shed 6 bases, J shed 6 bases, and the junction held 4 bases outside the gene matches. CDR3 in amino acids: CASSRTGFNSPLHF. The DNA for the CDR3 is TGTGCCAGCAGCAGGACAGGGTTTAATTCACCCCTCCACTTT.

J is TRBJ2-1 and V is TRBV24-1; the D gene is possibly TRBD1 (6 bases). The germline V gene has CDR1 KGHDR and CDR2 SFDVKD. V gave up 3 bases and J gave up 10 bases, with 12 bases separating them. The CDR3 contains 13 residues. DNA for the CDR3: TGTGCCACCAGTGATCGAACCGGGACAGAGCAGTTCTTC. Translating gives CATSDRTGTEQFF.

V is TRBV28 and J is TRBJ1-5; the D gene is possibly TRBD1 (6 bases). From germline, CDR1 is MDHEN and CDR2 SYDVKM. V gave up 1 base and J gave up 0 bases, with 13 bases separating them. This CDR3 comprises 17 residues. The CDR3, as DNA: TGTGCCAGCAGTTTATTGGCGACAGGTGATAGCAATCAGCCCCAGCATTTT. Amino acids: CASSLLATGDSNQPQHF. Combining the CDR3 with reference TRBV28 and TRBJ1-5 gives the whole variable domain DVKVTQSSRYLVKRTGEKVFLECVQDMDHENMFWYRQDPGLGLRLIYFSYDVKMKEKGDIPEGYSVSREKKERFSLILESASTNQTSMYLCASSLLATGDSNQPQHFGDGTRLSIL.

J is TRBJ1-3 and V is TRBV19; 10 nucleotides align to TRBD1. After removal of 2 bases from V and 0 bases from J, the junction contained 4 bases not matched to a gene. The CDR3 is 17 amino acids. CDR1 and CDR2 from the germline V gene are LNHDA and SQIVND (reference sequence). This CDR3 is CASSIRGTGDSGNTIYF. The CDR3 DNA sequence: TGTGCCAGTAGTATAAGAGGGACAGGGGACTCTGGAAACACCATATATTTT.

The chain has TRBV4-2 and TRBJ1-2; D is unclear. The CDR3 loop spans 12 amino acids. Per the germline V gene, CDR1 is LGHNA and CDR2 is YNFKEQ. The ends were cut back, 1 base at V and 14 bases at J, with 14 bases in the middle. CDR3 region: CASSQGTGSLTF. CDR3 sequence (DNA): TGTGCCAGCAGCCAAGGCACGGGATCCTTAACCTTC.

In DNA form, the CDR3 reads TGTGCCAGCAGTTTTGGGGGGATTAATGAAAAACTGTTTTTT. Its protein product is CASSFGGINEKLFF. V is TRBV27 and J is TRBJ1-4, with D perhaps matching TRBD1 (5 bases). Germline-derived CDR1 and CDR2 are MNHEY and SMNVEV (reference sequence). V lost 3 bases, J lost 4 bases, and 9 bases lay in between. This CDR3 has 14 amino acids. Supplemented by reference TRBV27 and TRBJ1-4, the full variable domain reads EAQVTQNPRYLITVTGKKLTVTCSQNMNHEYMSWYRQDPGLGLRQIYYSMNVEVTDKGDVPEGYKVSRKEKRNFPLILESPSPNQTSLYFCASSFGGINEKLFFGSGTQLSVL.

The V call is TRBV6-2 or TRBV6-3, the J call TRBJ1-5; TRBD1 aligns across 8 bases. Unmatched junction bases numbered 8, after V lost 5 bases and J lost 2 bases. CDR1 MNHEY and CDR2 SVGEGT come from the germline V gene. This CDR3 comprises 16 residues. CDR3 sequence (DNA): TGTGCCAGCAGTGACTTACCGGGACAGGGCAATCAGCCCCAGCATTTT. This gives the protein CASSDLPGQGNQPQHF.

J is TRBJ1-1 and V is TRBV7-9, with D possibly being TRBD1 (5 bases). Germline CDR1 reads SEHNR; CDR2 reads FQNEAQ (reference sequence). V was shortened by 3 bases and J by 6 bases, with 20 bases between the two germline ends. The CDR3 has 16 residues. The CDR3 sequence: CASSFPGDGGIPEAFF. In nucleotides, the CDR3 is TGTGCCAGCAGCTTCCCCGGGGACGGGGGTATCCCTGAAGCTTTCTTT.

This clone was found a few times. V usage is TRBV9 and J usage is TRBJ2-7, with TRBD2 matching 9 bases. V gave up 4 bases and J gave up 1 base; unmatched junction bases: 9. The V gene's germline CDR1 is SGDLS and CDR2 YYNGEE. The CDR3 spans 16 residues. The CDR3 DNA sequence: TGTGCCAGCAGCAGAGGTAGCGGGGGAAAGTCCTACGAGCAGTACTTC. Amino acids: CASSRGSGGKSYEQYF.

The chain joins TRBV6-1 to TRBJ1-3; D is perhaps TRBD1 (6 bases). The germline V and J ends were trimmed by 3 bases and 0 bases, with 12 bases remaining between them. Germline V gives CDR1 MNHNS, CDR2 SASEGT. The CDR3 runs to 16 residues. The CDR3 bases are TGTGCCAGCAGTGACCCTGACAGGATCTCTGGAAACACCATATATTTT. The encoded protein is CASSDPDRISGNTIYF.

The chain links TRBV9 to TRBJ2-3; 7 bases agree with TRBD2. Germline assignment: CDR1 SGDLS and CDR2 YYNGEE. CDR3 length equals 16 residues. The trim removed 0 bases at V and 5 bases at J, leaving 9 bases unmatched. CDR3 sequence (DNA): TGTGCCAGCAGCGTAGTGTCTGGCGGGAGAGGAGATACGCAGTATTTT. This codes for CASSVVSGGRGDTQYF.

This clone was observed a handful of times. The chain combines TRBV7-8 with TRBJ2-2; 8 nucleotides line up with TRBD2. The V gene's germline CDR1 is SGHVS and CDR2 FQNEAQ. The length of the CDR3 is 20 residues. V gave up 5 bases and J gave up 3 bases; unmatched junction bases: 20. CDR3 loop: CASSPRQSGSGSLDTGELFF. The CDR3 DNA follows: TGTGCCAGCAGCCCCCGACAGAGCGGGAGTGGGAGTCTAGACACCGGGGAGCTGTTTTTT.

CDR3 protein: CAWGRQGIGNTIYF. The CDR3 nucleotides are TGTGCCTGGGGACGCCAGGGGATTGGAAACACCATATATTTT. The rearrangement links TRBV30 to TRBJ1-3; possible D gene TRBD1, 6 bases. Germline assignment: CDR1 GTSNPN and CDR2 SVGIG (reference sequence). This CDR3 is built from 14 residues. Trimming cost V 5 bases and J 3 bases, with 14 bases left between them.

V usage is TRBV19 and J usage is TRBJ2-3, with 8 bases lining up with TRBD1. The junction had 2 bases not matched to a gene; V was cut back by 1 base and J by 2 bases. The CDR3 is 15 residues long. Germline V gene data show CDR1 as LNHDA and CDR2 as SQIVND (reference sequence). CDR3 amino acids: CASSIGGQDTDTQYF. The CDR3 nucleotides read TGTGCCAGTAGTATAGGGGGACAGGACACAGATACGCAGTATTTT.

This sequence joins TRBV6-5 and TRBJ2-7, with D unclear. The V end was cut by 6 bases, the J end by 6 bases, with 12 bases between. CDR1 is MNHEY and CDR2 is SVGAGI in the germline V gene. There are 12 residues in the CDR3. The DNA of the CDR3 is TGTGCCAGCAGCGTCATCTCGGGCGAGCAGTACTTC. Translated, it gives CASSVISGEQYF.